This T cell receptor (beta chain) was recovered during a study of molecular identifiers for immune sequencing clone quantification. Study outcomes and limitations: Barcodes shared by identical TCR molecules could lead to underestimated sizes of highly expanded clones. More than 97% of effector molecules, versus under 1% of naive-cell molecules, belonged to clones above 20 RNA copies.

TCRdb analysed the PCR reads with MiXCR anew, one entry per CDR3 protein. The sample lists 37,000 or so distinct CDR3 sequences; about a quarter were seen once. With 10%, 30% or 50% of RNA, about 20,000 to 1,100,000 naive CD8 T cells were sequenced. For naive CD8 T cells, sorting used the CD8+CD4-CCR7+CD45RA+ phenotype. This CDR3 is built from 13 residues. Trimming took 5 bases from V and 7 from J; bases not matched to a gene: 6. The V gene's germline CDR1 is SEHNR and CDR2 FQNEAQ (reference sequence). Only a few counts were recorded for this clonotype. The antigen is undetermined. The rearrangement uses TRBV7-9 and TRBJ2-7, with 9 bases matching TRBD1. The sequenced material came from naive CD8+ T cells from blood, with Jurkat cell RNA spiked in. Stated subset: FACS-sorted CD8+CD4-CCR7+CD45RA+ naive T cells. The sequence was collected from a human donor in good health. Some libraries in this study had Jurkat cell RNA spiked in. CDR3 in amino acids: CASSPGQGREQYF. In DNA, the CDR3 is TGTGCCAGCAGCCCGGGACAGGGAAGGGAGCAGTACTTC.